This T cell receptor (beta chain) was captured in a study of T cells in Graves' hyperthyroidism and ophthalmopathy. Study information: Peripheral blood was acquired at first diagnosis, ahead of any therapy whatsoever. Study-level points and caveats: Most thyroid-expanded clonotypes above 0.001 were also found in blood.

Disease duration was under 3 months in the ophthalmopathy patients, who also had a Clinical Activity Score of at least 3 and a NOSPECS grade of at least 4. From RNA transcripts, TCR beta CDR3 regions were amplified. Initially, a first-round RT-PCR of the TCR CDR3 employed the HTBI primer set. TCRdb independently ran MiXCR on the multiplex PCR reads; one entry per CDR3 protein. The sample lists a few hundred thousand distinct CDR3 sequences, roughly a sixth seen once, with roughly 3.5% in the top ten. The CDR3 contains 19 residues. In germline, CDR1 is MDHEN, CDR2 SYDVKM. Trimming stripped 6 bases from V and 0 bases from J, with 26 bases between. This clonotype was seen only a few times. Antigen: not known.

The sequenced sample consisted of blood. The rearrangement uses TRBV28 and TRBJ1-2, with a possible D match to TRBD1 (5 bases). This clonotype originated in a woman in her forties with Graves' ophthalmopathy. The CDR3 bases are TGTGCCAGCAGCCCGACGAGTGCGGGGCGACCCCGACCTAACTATGGCTACACCTTC. Protein sequence: CASSPTSAGRPRPNYGYTF.